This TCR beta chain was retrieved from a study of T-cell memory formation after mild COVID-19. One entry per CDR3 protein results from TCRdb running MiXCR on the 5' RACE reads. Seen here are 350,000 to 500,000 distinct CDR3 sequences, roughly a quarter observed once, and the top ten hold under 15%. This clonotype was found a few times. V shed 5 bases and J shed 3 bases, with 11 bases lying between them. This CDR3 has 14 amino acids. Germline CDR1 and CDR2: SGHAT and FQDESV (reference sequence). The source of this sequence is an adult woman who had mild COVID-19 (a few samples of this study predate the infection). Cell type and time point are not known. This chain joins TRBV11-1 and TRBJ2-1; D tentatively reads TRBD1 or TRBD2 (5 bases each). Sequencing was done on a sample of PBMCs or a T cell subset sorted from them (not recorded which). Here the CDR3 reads CASSPRDRYNEQFF. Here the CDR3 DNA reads TGTGCCAGCAGCCCCCGGGACCGCTACAATGAGCAGTTCTTC.